The rows below give T cell receptor beta chains drawn from one sample of a study of cytomegalovirus exposure and HLA in healthy donors. The table came from immunoSEQ multiplex PCR; TCRdb's copy has only in-frame clones and leaves some out. Among about 150,000 clones listed, around 75% were seen once. Source material: PBMCs. These receptors were collected from a man in his 60s in good health and CMV-seronegative. The CDR3 runs from the conserved cysteine through the conserved F or W. A D gene is named only where the DNA matches it firmly.

TRBJ1-1 | NA | TRBV30 | CAWSMGGGTEAFF
TRBJ2-7 | NA | TRBV21-1 | CASSSWDRDGREQYF
TRBJ1-2 | TRBD1 | TRBV6-5 | CASSIRQGRTGYTF
TRBJ1-1 | NA | TRBV28 | CASSPGQNTEAFF
TRBJ1-5 | NA | TRBV28 | CASSSGLSGNQPQHF
TRBJ2-1 | TRBD2 | TRBV30 | CAWSGGGLAGFSSYNEQFF
TRBJ2-7 | NA | TRBV5-1 | CASSFGGSYEQYF
TRBJ2-2 | NA | TRBV7-8 | CASSLDRDAGELFF
TRBJ1-1 | TRBD1 | TRBV28 | CASSPPGTGNTEAFF
TRBJ2-7 | NA | TRBV27 | CASSLTGSSYEQYF
TRBJ2-6 | NA | TRBV6-1 | CASSANSGPPGANVLTF
TRBJ1-3 | NA | TRBV25-1 | CASRKGGGNTIYF
TRBJ2-3 | TRBD2 | TRBV2 | CASRVRAGVPDTQYF
TRBJ2-7 | TRBD2 | TRBV19 | CASSIAASGTYEQYF
TRBJ1-2 | NA | TRBV30 | CAWSVLIGAYGYTF
TRBJ1-3 | NA | TRBV30 | CAWSTASGNTIYF